This TCR beta chain was identified during a study of Graves' ophthalmopathy and Graves' hyperthyroidism. Study at large: Specimen type is peripheral blood, obtained at initial diagnosis before any treatment. Notes on the study in general: Blood was where most expanded thyroid clonotypes above 0.001 frequency also turned up.

Ineligible for inclusion were patients with other autoimmune diseases, uncontrolled infections, pregnancy or lactation. This CDR3 has 19 amino acids. The V gene's germline CDR1 is SGHAT and CDR2 FQDESV (reference sequence). Unmatched junction bases numbered 14, after V lost 5 bases and J lost 4 bases. RNA transcripts were the source from which TCR beta CDR3 regions were amplified. HTBI primers were employed in first-round RT-PCR, then a second-round multiplex PCR followed. TCRdb called the multiplex PCR reads again in MiXCR, with one record for every CDR3 protein. The sample carries about 220,000 distinct CDR3 sequences, roughly 21% recorded once. This clonotype was found many times. Its antigen is undetermined.

The chain carries TRBV11-1 and TRBJ2-2; 12 bases are a match to TRBD2. This TCR was sampled from a woman between 45 and 65 years old with Graves' ophthalmopathy. The sequenced sample was peripheral blood. The CDR3 nucleotides read TGTGCCAGCAGCCCTAGCCGATCACTAGCGGGAGGAGGCACCGGGGAGCTGTTTTTT. Translation: CASSPSRSLAGGGTGELFF.